This TCR beta chain was captured by sequencing in a study of cytomegalovirus exposure and HLA in healthy donors. V lost 3 bases and J lost 4; bases outside the gene matches: 10. The CDR3 is 15 amino acids. Germline CDR1 SQVTM, CDR2 ANQGSEA. TCRdb keeps only in-frame clones here, not all; method: immunoSEQ multiplex PCR. The data show some 140,000 clones, about 90% seen once. The source material was PBMCs. The receptor comes from a man aged 18-30 years in good health and CMV-seronegative. The V call is TRBV29-1, the J call TRBJ2-7, with 9 bases fitting TRBD1. CDR3 region: CSVEKGGQGRYEQYF. The CDR3 DNA sequence: TGCAGCGTTGAGAAGGGGGGACAGGGAAGGTACGAGCAGTACTTC.